The following is a TCR beta chain sequence with its context. The data were produced by immunoSEQ multiplex PCR, yet TCRdb's version contains in-frame clones alone and is incomplete. The top ten hold 8.5% to 10% of the sample, which has around 40,000 clones, approximately 70% seen once. The CDR3 runs 14 residues. V trimming: 2 bases; J trimming: 3 bases; junction bases outside the gene matches: 2. The data are from a study of radiotherapy plus CTLA-4 blockade in lung cancer. The chain has TRBV23-1 and TRBJ1-1; 8 bases line up with TRBD1. TRBV23-1 is annotated as an ORF whose role is uncertain. This specimen was peripheral blood, taken from a patient treated with radiotherapy plus ipilimumab. This sequence originates from a human donor with non-small cell lung cancer who had stable disease on radiotherapy plus ipilimumab. The CDR3 coding sequence is TGCGCCAGCAGTCAAGGCAGGGGGCACACTGAAGCTTTCTTT. Its translation: CASSQGRGHTEAFF.